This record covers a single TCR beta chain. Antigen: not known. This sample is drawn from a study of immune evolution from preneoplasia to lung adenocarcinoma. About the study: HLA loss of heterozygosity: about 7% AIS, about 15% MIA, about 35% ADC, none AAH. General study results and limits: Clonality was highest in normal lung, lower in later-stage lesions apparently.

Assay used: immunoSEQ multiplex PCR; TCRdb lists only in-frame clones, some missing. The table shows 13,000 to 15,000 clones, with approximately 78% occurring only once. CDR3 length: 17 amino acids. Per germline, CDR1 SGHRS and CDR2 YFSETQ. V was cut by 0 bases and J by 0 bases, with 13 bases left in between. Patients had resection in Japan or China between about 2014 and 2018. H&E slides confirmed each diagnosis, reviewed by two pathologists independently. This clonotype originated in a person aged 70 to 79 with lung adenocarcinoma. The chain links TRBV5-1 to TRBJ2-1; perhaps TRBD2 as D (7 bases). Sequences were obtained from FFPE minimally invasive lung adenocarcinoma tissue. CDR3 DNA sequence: TGCGCCAGCAGCTTGGAGGGGGGGCTCAGCTCCTACAATGAGCAGTTCTTC. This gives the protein CASSLEGGLSSYNEQFF.